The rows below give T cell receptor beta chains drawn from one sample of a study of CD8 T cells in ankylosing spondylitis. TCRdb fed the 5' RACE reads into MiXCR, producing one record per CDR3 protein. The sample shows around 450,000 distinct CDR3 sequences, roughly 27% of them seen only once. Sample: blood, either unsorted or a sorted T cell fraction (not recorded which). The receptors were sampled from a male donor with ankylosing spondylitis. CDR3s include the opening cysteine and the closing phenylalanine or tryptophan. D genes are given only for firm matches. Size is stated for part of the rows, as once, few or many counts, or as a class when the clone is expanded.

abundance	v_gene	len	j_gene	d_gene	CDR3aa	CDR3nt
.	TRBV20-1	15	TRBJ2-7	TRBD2	CSAGATSGSSYEQYF	TGCAGTGCTGGTGCGACTAGCGGGAGCTCCTACGAGCAGTACTTC
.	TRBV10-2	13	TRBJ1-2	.	CASTIGESYGYTF	TGCGCCAGCACCATCGGGGAGAGCTATGGCTACACCTTC
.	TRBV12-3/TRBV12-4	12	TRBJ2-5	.	CASRARGETQYF	TGTGCCAGCAGAGCCCGAGGAGAGACCCAGTACTTC
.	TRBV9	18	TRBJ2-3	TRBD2	CASSAHPLGLALPDTQYF	TGTGCCAGCAGCGCCCACCCCCTAGGACTAGCGTTGCCAGATACGCAGTATTTT
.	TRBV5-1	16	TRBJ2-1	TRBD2	CASSLGLAEFYNEQFF	TGCGCCAGCAGCTTGGGACTAGCGGAGTTTTACAATGAGCAGTTCTTC
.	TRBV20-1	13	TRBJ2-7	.	CSAREGGPYEQYF	TGCAGTGCTAGAGAGGGGGGGCCCTACGAGCAGTACTTC
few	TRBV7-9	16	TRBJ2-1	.	CASSLVIGSRYNEQFF	TGTGCCAGCAGCTTAGTGATAGGCAGTCGCTACAATGAGCAGTTCTTC
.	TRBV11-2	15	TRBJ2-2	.	CASSPSWGGGGELFF	TGTGCCAGCAGCCCCTCGTGGGGGGGCGGCGGGGAGCTGTTTTTT
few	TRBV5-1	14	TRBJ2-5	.	CASSAGPGGETQYF	TGCGCCAGCAGCGCCGGACCCGGAGGAGAGACCCAGTACTTC
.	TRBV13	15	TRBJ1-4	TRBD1	CASSFRTGGDEKLFF	TGTGCCAGCAGCTTCCGGACAGGGGGAGATGAAAAACTGTTTTTT
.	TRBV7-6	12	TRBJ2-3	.	CASSSGPKTQYF	TGTGCCAGCAGCTCGGGACCCAAAACGCAGTATTTT
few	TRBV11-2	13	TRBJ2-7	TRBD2	CASSRTPGGEQYF	TGTGCCAGCAGCCGAACTCCCGGGGGGGAGCAGTACTTC
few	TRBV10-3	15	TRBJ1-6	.	CAISESQTDNSPLHF	TGTGCCATCAGTGAGTCGCAGACCGATAATTCACCCCTCCACTTT
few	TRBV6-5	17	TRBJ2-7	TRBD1	CASSYWATGTVSYEQYF	TGTGCCAGCAGTTACTGGGCTACCGGGACAGTTTCCTACGAGCAGTACTTC
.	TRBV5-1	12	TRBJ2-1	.	CASSLFSGEQLF	TGCGCCAGCAGCTTGTTTTCGGGTGAGCAGCTCTTC
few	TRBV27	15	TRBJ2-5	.	CASSLTGTRKETQYF	TGTGCCAGCAGTTTAACCGGGACACGCAAAGAGACCCAGTACTTC
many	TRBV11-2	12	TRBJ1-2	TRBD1	CASSRTGPGYTF	TGTGCCAGCAGCCGGACAGGACCTGGCTACACCTTC
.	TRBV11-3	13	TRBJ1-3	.	CASRFGGGNTIYF	TGTGCCAGCAGGTTTGGAGGTGGAAACACCATATATTTT
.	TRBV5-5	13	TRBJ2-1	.	CASSLLAPGEQFF	TGTGCCAGCAGCTTGCTAGCCCCCGGTGAGCAGTTCTTC
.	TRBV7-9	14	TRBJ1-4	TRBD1	CASIRTGGNEKLFF	TGTGCCAGCATACGAACAGGGGGAAATGAAAAACTGTTTTTT
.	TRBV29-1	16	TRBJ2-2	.	CSVEEGVGTNTGELFF	TGCAGCGTTGAAGAGGGTGTAGGGACGAACACCGGGGAGCTGTTTTTT
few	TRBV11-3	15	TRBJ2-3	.	CASTLGGTSTDTQYF	TGTGCCAGCACCTTGGGGGGAACGAGCACAGATACGCAGTATTTT
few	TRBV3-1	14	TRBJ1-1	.	CASSLGVAGTEAFF	TGTGCCAGCAGCCTCGGGGTTGCAGGGACTGAAGCTTTCTTT
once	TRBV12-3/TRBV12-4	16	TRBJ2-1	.	CAGSLWDSGSYNEQFF	TGTGCCGGCAGTTTATGGGATAGCGGCTCCTACAATGAGCAGTTCTTC
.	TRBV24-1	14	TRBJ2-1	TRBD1	CATRPGQGLDEQFF	TGTGCCACCAGACCGGGACAGGGTTTGGATGAGCAGTTCTTC
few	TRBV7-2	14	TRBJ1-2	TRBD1	CASSWGQGNYGYTF	TGTGCCAGCAGCTGGGGACAGGGGAACTATGGCTACACCTTC
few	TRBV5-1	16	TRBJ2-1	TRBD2	CASSLTGTSHIYEQFF	TGCGCCAGCAGCTTGACCGGGACTAGTCATATCTATGAGCAGTTCTTC
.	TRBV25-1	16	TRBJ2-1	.	CASSDPTGRKLYEQFF	TGTGCCAGCAGTGATCCGACAGGGAGGAAATTATATGAGCAGTTCTTC
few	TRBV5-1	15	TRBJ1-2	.	CASSPDGASGGGYTF	TGCGCCAGCAGCCCGGATGGGGCAAGCGGCGGCGGCTACACCTTC
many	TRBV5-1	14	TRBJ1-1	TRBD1	CASSLTGGDTEAFF	TGTGCCAGCAGCCTGACAGGGGGGGACACTGAAGCTTTCTTT
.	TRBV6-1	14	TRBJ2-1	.	CASSRTHGYNEQFF	TGTGCCAGCAGCCGCACACATGGGTACAATGAGCAGTTCTTC
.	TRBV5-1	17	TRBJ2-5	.	CASSSGASGGHQETQYF	TGCGCCAGCAGCTCTGGCGCATCGGGGGGCCACCAAGAGACCCAGTACTTC
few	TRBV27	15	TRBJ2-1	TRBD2	CASSRLAGEYNEQFF	TGTGCCAGCAGCCGTCTAGCGGGAGAATACAATGAGCAGTTCTTC
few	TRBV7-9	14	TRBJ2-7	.	CASSETGRSYEQYF	TGTGCCAGCAGCGAGACAGGGAGGAGTTACGAGCAGTACTTC
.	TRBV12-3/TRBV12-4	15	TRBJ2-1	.	CASSRWGSSYNEQFF	TGTGCCAGTTCAAGATGGGGGTCGTCCTACAATGAGCAGTTCTTC
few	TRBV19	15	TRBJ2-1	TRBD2	CASSIFGTSGTEQFF	TGTGCCAGTAGTATATTCGGGACTAGCGGGACGGAGCAGTTCTTC
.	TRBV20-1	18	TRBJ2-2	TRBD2	CSSKNALAGALNTGELFF	TGCAGTTCTAAGAATGCGCTAGCGGGAGCCCTGAACACCGGGGAGCTGTTTTTT
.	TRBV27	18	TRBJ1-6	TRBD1	CASSLIGQESSYNSPLHF	TGTGCCAGCAGTTTAATCGGACAGGAGAGCTCCTATAATTCACCCCTCCACTTT
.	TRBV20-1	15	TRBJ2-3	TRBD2	CSARDMGLTTDTQYF	TGCAGTGCTAGAGATATGGGACTAACCACAGATACGCAGTATTTT
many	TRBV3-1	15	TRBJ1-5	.	CASSQDGTGGQPQHF	TGTGCCAGCAGCCAAGATGGAACAGGCGGGCAGCCCCAGCATTTT
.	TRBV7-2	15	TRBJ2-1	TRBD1	CASSLAYGTGYEQFF	TGTGCCAGCAGCTTAGCCTACGGGACAGGATATGAGCAGTTCTTC
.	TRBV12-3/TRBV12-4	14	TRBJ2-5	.	CASSFGPAQETQYF	TGTGCCAGCAGTTTCGGGCCTGCACAAGAGACCCAGTACTTC
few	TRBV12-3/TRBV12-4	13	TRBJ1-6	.	CASSLAPGAPLHF	TGTGCCAGCAGTTTAGCGCCGGGGGCACCCCTCCACTTT
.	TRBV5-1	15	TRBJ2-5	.	CASSLWEEVEETQYF	TGCGCCAGCAGCTTGTGGGAAGAGGTAGAAGAGACCCAGTACTTC